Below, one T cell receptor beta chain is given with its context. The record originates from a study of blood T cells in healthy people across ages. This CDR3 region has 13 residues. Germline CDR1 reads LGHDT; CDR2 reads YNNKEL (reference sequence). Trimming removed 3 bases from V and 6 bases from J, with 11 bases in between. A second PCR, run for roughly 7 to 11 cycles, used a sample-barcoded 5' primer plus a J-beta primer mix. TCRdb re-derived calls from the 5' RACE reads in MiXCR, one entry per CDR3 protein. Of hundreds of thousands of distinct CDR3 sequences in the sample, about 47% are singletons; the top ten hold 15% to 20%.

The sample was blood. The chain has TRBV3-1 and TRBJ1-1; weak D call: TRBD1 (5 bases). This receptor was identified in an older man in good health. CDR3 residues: CASSHKGIAEAFF. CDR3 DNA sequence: TGTGCCAGCAGCCATAAGGGGATCGCTGAAGCTTTCTTT.